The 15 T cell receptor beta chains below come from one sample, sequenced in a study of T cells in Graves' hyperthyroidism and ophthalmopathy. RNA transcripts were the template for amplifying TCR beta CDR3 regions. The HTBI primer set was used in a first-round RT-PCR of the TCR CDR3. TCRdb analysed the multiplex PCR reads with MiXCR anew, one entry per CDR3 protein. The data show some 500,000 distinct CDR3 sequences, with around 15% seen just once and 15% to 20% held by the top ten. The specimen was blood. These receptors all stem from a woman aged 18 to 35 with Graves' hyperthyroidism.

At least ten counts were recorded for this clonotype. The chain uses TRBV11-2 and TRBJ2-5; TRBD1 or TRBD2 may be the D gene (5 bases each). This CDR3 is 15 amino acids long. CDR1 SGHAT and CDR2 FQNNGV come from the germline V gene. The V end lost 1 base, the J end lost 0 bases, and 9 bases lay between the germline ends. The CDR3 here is CASSLVGAYQETQYF. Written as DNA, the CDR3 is TGTGCCAGCAGCTTAGTCGGGGCCTACCAAGAGACCCAGTACTTC.

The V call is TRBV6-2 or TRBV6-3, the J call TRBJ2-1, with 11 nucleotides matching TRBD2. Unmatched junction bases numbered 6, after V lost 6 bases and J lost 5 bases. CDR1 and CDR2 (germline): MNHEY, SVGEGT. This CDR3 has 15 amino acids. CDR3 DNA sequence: TGTGCCAGCAGACGACTAGCGGGAAACCACAATGAGCAGTTCTTC. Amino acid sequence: CASRRLAGNHNEQFF.

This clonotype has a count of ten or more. The CDR3 nucleotides are TGTGCCAGCAGCCAAGGATTGGCAGTGGACGAGCAGTACTTC. It translates to CASSQGLAVDEQYF. The genes are TRBV14 and TRBJ2-7; D ambiguous. CDR1 is SGHDN and CDR2 is FVKESK in the germline V gene. CDR3 length: 14 residues. V was pared by 1 base and J by 5 bases, with 12 bases between.

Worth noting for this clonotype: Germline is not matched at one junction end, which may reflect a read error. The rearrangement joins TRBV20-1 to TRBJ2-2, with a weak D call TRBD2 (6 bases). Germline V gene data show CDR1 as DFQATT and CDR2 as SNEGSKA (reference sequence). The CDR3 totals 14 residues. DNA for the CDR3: TGCAGTGCTCGGACCGGGAGAAAAACCGGGGAGCTATTTTTT. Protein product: CSARTGRKTGELFF.

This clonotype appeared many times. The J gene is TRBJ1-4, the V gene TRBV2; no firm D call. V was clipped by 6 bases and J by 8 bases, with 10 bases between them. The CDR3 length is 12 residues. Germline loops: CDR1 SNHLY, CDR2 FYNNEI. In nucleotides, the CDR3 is TGTGCCAGCAGGGAGTCAGCCGAAAAACTGTTTTTT. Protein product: CASRESAEKLFF.

The CDR3 sequence is CSASWGEQGSQPQHF. DNA for the CDR3: TGCAGTGCTAGTTGGGGGGAGCAGGGAAGCCAGCCCCAGCATTTT. The V gene is TRBV20-1, the J gene TRBJ1-5; weak D call: TRBD1 (5 bases). The V and J ends lost 3 bases and 7 bases respectively, with 19 bases between them. Germline V CDR1 and CDR2: DFQATT, SNEGSKA (reference sequence). CDR3 length: 15 amino acids.

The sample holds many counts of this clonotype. In DNA, the CDR3 is TGTGCCAGCAGTTTATCCGCCCGACAGGGAGGGGGCACAGATACGCAGTATTTT. Translated: CASSLSARQGGGTDTQYF. This rearrangement joins TRBV27 to TRBJ2-3, with D perhaps given as TRBD1 or TRBD2 (7 bases each). The CDR3 runs 18 residues. Trimming removed 0 bases at V and 1 base at J, with 17 bases between. Per germline, CDR1 MNHEY and CDR2 SMNVEV (reference sequence).

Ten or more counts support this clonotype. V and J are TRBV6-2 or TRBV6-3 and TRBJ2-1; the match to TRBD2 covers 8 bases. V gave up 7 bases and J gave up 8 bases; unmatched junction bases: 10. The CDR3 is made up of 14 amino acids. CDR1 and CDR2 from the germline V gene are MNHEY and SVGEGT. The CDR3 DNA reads TGTGCCAGCAAGAGCGGGAGAGGTAGCTATGAGCAGTTCTTC. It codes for CASKSGRGSYEQFF.

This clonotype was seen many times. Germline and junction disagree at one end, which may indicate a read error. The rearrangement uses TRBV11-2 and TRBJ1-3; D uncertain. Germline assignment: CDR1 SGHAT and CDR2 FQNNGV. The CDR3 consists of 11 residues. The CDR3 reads CASSLVLLPDF. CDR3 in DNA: TGTGCCAGCAGCTTAGTACTGCTACCGGATTTT.

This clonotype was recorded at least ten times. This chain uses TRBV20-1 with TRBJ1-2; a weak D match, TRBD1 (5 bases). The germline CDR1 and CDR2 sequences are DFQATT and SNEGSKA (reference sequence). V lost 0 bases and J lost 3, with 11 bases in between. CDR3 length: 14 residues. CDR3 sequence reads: CSARDPGTHYGYTF. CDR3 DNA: TGCAGTGCTAGAGATCCAGGGACCCACTATGGCTACACCTTC.

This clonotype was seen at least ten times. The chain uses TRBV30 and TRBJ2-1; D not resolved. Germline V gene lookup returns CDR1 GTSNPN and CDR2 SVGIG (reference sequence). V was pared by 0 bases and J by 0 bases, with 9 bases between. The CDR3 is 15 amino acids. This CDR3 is CAWSVGGISYNEQFF. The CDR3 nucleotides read TGTGCCTGGAGTGTAGGTGGGATCTCCTACAATGAGCAGTTCTTC.

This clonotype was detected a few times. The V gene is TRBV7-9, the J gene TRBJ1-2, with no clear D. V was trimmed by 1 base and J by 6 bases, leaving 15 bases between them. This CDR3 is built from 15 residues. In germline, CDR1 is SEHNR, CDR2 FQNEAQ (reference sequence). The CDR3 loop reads CASSLGDPRQNGYTF. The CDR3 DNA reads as TGTGCCAGCAGCTTAGGAGACCCCCGGCAGAATGGCTACACCTTC.

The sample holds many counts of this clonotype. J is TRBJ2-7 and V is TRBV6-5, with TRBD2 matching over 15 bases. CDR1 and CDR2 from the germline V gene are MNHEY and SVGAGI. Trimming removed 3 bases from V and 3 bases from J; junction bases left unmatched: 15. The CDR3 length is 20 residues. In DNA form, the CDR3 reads TGTGCCAGCAGTTATGCGGTACCGGGACTAGCGGGAGGAAAAGTCTACGAGCAGTACTTC. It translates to CASSYAVPGLAGGKVYEQYF.

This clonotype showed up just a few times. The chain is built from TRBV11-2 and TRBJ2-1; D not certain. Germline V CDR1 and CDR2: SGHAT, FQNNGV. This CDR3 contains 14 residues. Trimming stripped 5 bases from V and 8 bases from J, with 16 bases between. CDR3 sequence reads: CASSPNPHPDEQFF. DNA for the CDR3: TGTGCCAGCAGCCCAAACCCACACCCAGATGAGCAGTTCTTC.

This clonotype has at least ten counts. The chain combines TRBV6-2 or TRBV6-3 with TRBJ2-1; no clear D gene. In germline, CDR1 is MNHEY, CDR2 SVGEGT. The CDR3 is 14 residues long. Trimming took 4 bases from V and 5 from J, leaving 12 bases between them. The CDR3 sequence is CASSFLKADNEQFF. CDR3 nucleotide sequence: TGTGCCAGCAGTTTCCTCAAAGCCGACAATGAGCAGTTCTTC.